The T cell receptor beta chain under discussion was sequenced for a study of shared clonotypes between healthy human individuals. Produced via immunoSEQ multiplex PCR; TCRdb's table is partial and in-frame only. The sample has almost 750,000 clones; 72% are singletons. From germline, CDR1 is SGHRS and CDR2 YFSETQ. The V gene end was trimmed by 4 bases and the J gene end by 6 bases; junction bases not matched to a gene: 10. CDR3 length equals 15 residues. This TCR derives from a woman aged 25-40 years in good health. The sequenced sample consisted of memory CD4+ T cells sorted from blood. Indicated subset: CD45RA-negative fraction. The chain carries TRBV5-1 and TRBJ2-1; TRBD1 matches at 7 bases. The CDR3 nucleotides are TGCGCCAGCAGCATCGGGACAGCCGTCGCCAATGAGCAGTTCTTC. Translation: CASSIGTAVANEQFF.